Listed here are 3 T cell receptor beta chains from one sample, sequenced in a study of T cells after yellow fever vaccination. TCRdb re-called the 5' RACE reads through MiXCR, storing one row per CDR3 protein. Of under 300,000 distinct CDR3 sequences listed, 6.9% are singletons. The sequencing here drew on CD4+ T cells sorted from PBMCs, taken 15 days after the yellow fever booster vaccination. The receptors originated from a man aged 25-45 years who received the YFV17D yellow fever vaccine.

The genes are TRBV7-8 and TRBJ2-5; 7 bases map to TRBD2. From germline, CDR1 is SGHVS and CDR2 FQNEAQ. The V segment lost 2 bases and the J segment 4 bases; nucleotides outside the gene matches: 4. The CDR3 is 14 residues long. CDR3 sequence reads: CASSLSSSGETQYF. CDR3 in DNA: TGTGCCAGCAGCTTAAGTTCTAGCGGAGAGACCCAGTACTTC. The entire variable domain, with the rest obtained from reference TRBV7-8 and TRBJ2-5, is as follows: GAGVSQSPRYKVAKRGQDVALRCDPISGHVSLFWYQQALGQGPEFLTYFQNEAQLDKSGLPSDRFFAERPEGSVSTLKIQRTQQEDSAVYLCASSLSSSGETQYFGPGTRLLVL.

The table lists this clonotype with a few counts. CDR3 loop: CASSRTGDAYGYTF. The CDR3 nucleotides are TGTGCCAGCTCCCGGACAGGGGACGCCTATGGCTACACCTTC. The chain combines TRBV18 with TRBJ1-2; 9 positions agree with TRBD1. J gave up 4 bases and V 6 bases, and 6 bases lay outside the gene matches. This CDR3 region has 14 residues. CDR1 KGHSH and CDR2 LQKENI come from the germline V gene.

The V gene is TRBV7-9, the J gene TRBJ2-7; D uncertain. This CDR3 spans 16 amino acids. Trimming shortened V by 5 bases and J by 0 bases, and 17 bases separated the two germline ends. Looked up from germline, CDR1 is SEHNR and CDR2 is FQNEAQ (reference sequence). CDR3 protein: CASSLWSVTHSYEQYF. CDR3 coding DNA: TGTGCCAGCAGCCTCTGGTCAGTCACCCACTCCTACGAGCAGTACTTC.